This paragraph covers one TCR beta chain sequence. This specimen includes other DNA sequences encoding the same CDR3. Original handling: Researchers report that nucleated cell counts were estimated from reference gene primer amplification. TCRdb's copy holds only in-frame clones and misses some; the assay was immunoSEQ multiplex PCR. The DNA was the basis for D and trimming; V, J and clone size are from that table. The repertoire consists of 65,000 to 90,000 clones, with roughly 89% occurring once and the leading ten covering around 8%. V lost 2 bases to trimming and J lost 4 bases, with 6 bases between them. The V gene's germline CDR1 is MDHEN and CDR2 SYDVKM. This CDR3 comprises 12 residues. The sample comes from a study of blood T cell repertoires in COVID-19. On the study more broadly: COVID-19 samples collected from the United States, Italy and Spain covered acute and convalescent phases. T cells, B-cell-depleted T cells, or PBMCs provided the cDNA or gDNA that served as material.

The sample taken for sequencing was peripheral blood. The TCR sequence derives from a man younger than 45 with acute or convalescent COVID-19. This chain connects TRBV28 to TRBJ2-7, with D maybe TRBD1 (5 bases). The CDR3 region is CASSLRTYEQYF. DNA of the CDR3: TGTGCCAGCAGTTTACGGACATACGAGCAGTACTTC.